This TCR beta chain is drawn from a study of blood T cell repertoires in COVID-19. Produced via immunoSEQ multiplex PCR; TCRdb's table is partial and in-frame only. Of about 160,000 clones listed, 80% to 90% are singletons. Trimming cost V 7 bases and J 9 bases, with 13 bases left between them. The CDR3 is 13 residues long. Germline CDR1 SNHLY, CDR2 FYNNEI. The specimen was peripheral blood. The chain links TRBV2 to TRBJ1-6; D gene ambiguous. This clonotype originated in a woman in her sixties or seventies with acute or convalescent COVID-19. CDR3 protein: CASTQEVTSPLHF. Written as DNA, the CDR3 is TGTGCCAGCACCCAAGAGGTTACTTCACCCCTCCACTTT.